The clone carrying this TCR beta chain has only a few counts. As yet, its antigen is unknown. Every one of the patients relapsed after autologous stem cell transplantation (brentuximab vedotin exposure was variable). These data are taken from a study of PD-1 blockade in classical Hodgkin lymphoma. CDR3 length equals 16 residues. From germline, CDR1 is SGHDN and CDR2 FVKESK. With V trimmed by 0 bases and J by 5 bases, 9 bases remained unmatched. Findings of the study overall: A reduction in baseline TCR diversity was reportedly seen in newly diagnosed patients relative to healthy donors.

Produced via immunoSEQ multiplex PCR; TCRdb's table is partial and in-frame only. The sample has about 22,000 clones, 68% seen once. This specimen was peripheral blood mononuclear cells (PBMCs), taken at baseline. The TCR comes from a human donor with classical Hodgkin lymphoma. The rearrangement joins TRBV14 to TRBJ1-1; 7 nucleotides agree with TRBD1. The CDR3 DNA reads TGTGCCAGCAGCCAAGATTTAGGGCAGGGGGGTACTGAAGCTTTCTTT. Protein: CASSQDLGQGGTEAFF.